These 15 T cell receptor beta chains were all obtained from the same sample, sequenced in a study of blood T cells in healthy people across ages (dated by TCRdb to between 2015 and 2017). Preparation of the library involved 5' RACE. Reads for this sample came from an Illumina HiSeq 2500. A second roughly 6 to 12 cycle PCR used a sample-barcoded 5' primer and a J-beta primer mix. Using fastp at Q25 and MiXCR, TCRdb reprocessed the public reads and kept productive beta chains. When rows share a CDR3 protein, they turn into one entry using the most common DNA and genes. This sample comprises roughly 1,500,000 distinct CDR3 sequences, about 35% of them detected only once. The ten largest clones take up over 9% of the sample. Input material: blood. The source of these receptors is a woman aged 30 to 39 in good health.

Of note for this clonotype: One end of the junction varies from germline; a read error may be responsible. J is TRBJ2-1 and V is TRBV18; TRBD2 aligns across 9 bases. Germline CDR1 and CDR2: KGHSH and LQKENI. The CDR3 loop spans 15 amino acids. CDR3 loop: CASSPLAGSGNEQFF. The CDR3 DNA sequence: TGCGCCAGCAGCCCCCTAGCGGGGTCTGGCAATGAGCAGTTCTTC.

V usage is TRBV5-5 and J usage is TRBJ1-5; no definite D call. The CDR3 length is 14 residues. CDR1 SGHKS and CDR2 YYEKEE come from the germline V gene (reference sequence). The germline V and J ends were trimmed by 5 bases and 2 bases, with 11 bases remaining between them. The CDR3 protein is CASSPGWGNQPQHF. DNA of the CDR3: TGTGCCAGCAGTCCAGGCTGGGGCAATCAGCCCCAGCATTTT. The entire variable domain, with the rest obtained from reference TRBV5-5 and TRBJ1-5, is as follows: DAGVTQSPTHLIKTRGQQVTLRCSPISGHKSVSWYQQVLGQGPQFIFQYYEKEERGRGNFPDRFSARQFPNYSSELNVNALLLGDSALYLCASSPGWGNQPQHFGDGTRLSIL.

DNA for the CDR3: TGCGCCAGCAGCCACATATCTAGCGGCCTCTACGAGCAGTACTTC. Its translation is CASSHISSGLYEQYF. V gene TRBV4-1 combines with J gene TRBJ2-7, with TRBD2 identical over 7 bases. Looked up from germline, CDR1 is MGHRA and CDR2 is YSYEKL. The CDR3 is 15 amino acids. V shed 3 bases, J shed 3 bases, and the junction held 8 bases outside the gene matches.

The genes are TRBV18 and TRBJ2-7; 7 bases align to TRBD1. V shed 3 bases and J 1 base; nucleotides not matched to a gene: 3. Germline CDR1 is KGHSH and CDR2 is LQKENI. The CDR3 runs to 14 residues. This chain's CDR3 is CASSPLGQSYEQYF. CDR3 coding DNA: TGTGCCAGCTCACCCCTGGGACAGTCCTACGAGCAGTACTTC.

The rearrangement links TRBV14 to TRBJ2-7; D remains unclear. Germline-derived CDR1 and CDR2 are SGHDN and FVKESK. Between the trimmed V and J ends, which lost 0 bases and 5 bases, there was a span of 11 bases. There are 14 residues in the CDR3. As DNA, the CDR3 is TGTGCCAGCAGCCAAGAAGGCCACATCCACGAGCAGTACTTC. It specifies CASSQEGHIHEQYF.

In this sample, this clonotype turned up a few times. One end of the junction does not line up with germline, which may come from a read error. The chain is built from TRBV12-3 or TRBV12-4 and TRBJ2-1; 11 bases fit TRBD2. The CDR3 loop spans 13 amino acids. CDR3: CASSLAGGRGQFF. The DNA of the CDR3 is TGTGCCAGCAGTCTAGCGGGGGGACGGGGGCAGTTCTTC.

This clonotype occurred a few times. The rearrangement uses TRBV12-3 or TRBV12-4 and TRBJ2-7, with D perhaps matching TRBD2 (6 bases). The CDR3 is made up of 12 amino acids. Deletions cut 3 bases from V and 10 bases from J, with 13 bases between. CDR3 sequence: CASSFDSGGQYF. The CDR3 bases are TGTGCCAGCAGTTTTGACTCCGGGGGACAGTACTTC.

V is TRBV6-5 and J is TRBJ2-2; TRBD2 matches at 11 bases. The CDR3 is 18 residues long. Germline V CDR1 and CDR2: MNHEY, SVGAGI. Unmatched junction bases numbered 10, after V lost 0 bases and J lost 7 bases. In nucleotides, the CDR3 is TGTGCCAGCAGTTACTCGTATCTAGCGGGAGGTCTGTACGGGGAGCTGTTTTTT. Translating it yields CASSYSYLAGGLYGELFF.

The rearrangement joins TRBV7-9 to TRBJ1-5; the match to TRBD1 covers 7 bases. Germline V gene data show CDR1 as SEHNR and CDR2 as FQNEAQ (reference sequence). The CDR3 is made up of 15 amino acids. V dropped 5 bases and J dropped 0; count of bases not matched to a gene: 4. The CDR3 here is CASSKGTASNQPQHF. In DNA, the CDR3 is TGTGCCAGCAGCAAAGGGACAGCTAGCAATCAGCCCCAGCATTTT.

This clonotype came up a few times. The chain combines TRBV30 with TRBJ2-7; D remains ambiguous. The CDR3 contains 11 residues. Germline CDR1 and CDR2: GTSNPN and SVGIG (reference sequence). Trimming took off 1 base at V and 6 bases at J, with 7 bases between the two ends. The CDR3 nucleotides are TGTGCCTGGAGTGCGGGTGGCGAGCAGTACTTC. It yields the protein CAWSAGGEQYF.

This clonotype has only a few counts. This chain joins TRBV20-1 and TRBJ1-2; D is possibly TRBD1 (5 bases). CDR3 length: 10 residues. Germline-derived CDR1 and CDR2 are DFQATT and SNEGSKA (reference sequence). The germline V and J ends were trimmed by 6 bases and 8 bases, with 10 bases remaining between them. CDR3 residues: CSAWTQGYTF. CDR3 DNA: TGCAGTGCGTGGACACAAGGCTACACCTTC.

This clonotype showed up just a few times. The CDR3 DNA reads TGTGCCAGCAGCTTATTTACAGGCTCCTACAATGAGCAGTTCTTC. This encodes CASSLFTGSYNEQFF. The chain combines TRBV7-3 with TRBJ2-1, with a tentative D call TRBD1 (5 bases). The CDR3 spans 15 residues. Trimming pared 2 bases from V and 0 bases from J, leaving 8 bases between. Looked up from germline, CDR1 is SGHTA and CDR2 is FQGTGA.

There are a few counts of this clonotype. This chain joins TRBV5-1 and TRBJ2-1; tentatively, D is TRBD1 (6 bases). This CDR3 region has 14 residues. V was clipped by 2 bases and J by 6 bases, with 12 bases between them. Per germline, CDR1 SGHRS and CDR2 YFSETQ. The CDR3 DNA reads as TGCGCCAGCAGCTTATTACAGGGAGTCAATGAGCAGTTCTTC. This gives the protein CASSLLQGVNEQFF.

This clonotype was seen a handful of times. CDR3 region: CAISERGTGVSYEQYF. Written as DNA, the CDR3 is TGTGCCATCAGTGAGAGAGGGACAGGGGTCTCCTACGAGCAGTACTTC. The chain has TRBV10-3 and TRBJ2-7; 10 bases line up with TRBD1. The V segment lost 2 bases and the J segment 0 bases; nucleotides outside the gene matches: 4. The CDR3 totals 16 residues. Germline V gene data show CDR1 as ENHRY and CDR2 as SYGVKD.

The chain combines TRBV28 with TRBJ2-7; D perhaps matches TRBD2 (6 bases). The CDR3 covers 16 residues. V was cut by 5 bases and J by 5 bases, with 22 bases left in between. Germline assignment: CDR1 MDHEN and CDR2 SYDVKM. The CDR3 DNA sequence: TGTGCCAGCAGTCTCCCGACTAGGCCGTTAGGGAACGAGCAGTACTTC. Translation: CASSLPTRPLGNEQYF.